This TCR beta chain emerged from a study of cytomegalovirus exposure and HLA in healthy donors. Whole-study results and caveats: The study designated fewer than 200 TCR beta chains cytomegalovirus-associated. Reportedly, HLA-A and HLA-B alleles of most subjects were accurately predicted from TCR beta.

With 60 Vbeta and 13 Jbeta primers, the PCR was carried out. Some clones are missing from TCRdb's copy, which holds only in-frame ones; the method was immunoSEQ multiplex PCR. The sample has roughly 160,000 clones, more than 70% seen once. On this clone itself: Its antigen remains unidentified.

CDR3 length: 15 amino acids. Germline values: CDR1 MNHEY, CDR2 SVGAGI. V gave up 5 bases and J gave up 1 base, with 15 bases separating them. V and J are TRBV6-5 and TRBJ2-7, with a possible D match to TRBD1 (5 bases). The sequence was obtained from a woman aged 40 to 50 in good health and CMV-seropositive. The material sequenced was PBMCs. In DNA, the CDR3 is TGTGCCAGCAGTCCCGATAGGGGTTCTTCCTACGAGCAGTACTTC. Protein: CASSPDRGSSYEQYF.